These 6 T cell receptor beta chains came from one sample sequenced in a study of blood T cell repertoires in COVID-19. The repertoire was sequenced with immunoSEQ multiplex PCR; TCRdb's copy has only in-frame clones and lacks some. The sample records about 330,000 clones, roughly 90% being singletons. Material: peripheral blood. These receptors all stem from a man younger than 30 who had recovered from COVID-19.

The chain combines TRBV19 with TRBJ2-7; D is unresolved. The V and J ends lost 1 base and 2 bases respectively, with 9 bases between them. This CDR3 has 14 amino acids. From germline, CDR1 is LNHDA and CDR2 SQIVND (reference sequence). CDR3 coding DNA: TGTGCCAGTAGTATAGCGGTCGAAGCCTACGAGCAGTACTTC. Its translation is CASSIAVEAYEQYF.

This chain connects TRBV7-2 to TRBJ2-7; a weak D match, TRBD2 (5 bases). Germline V gives CDR1 SGHTA, CDR2 FQGNSA. Trimming cost V 1 base and J 4 bases, with 8 bases left between them. This CDR3 region has 13 residues. CDR3 protein: CASSLGRLYEQYF. Here the CDR3 DNA reads TGTGCCAGCAGCTTAGGGAGGCTGTACGAGCAGTACTTC.

The CDR3 DNA reads as TGTGCCAGCAGCCAAACCCGGGACAGGGGGCCCGAGCAGTACTTC. It encodes CASSQTRDRGPEQYF. This chain connects TRBV3-1 (or the pseudogene TRBV3-2) to TRBJ2-7; TRBD1 matches at 12 bases. J was trimmed by 6 bases and V by 2 bases; bases with no gene match: 5. CDR3 length equals 15 residues. Germline CDR1 LGHDT, CDR2 YNNKEL (reference sequence).

The rearrangement uses TRBV11-3 and TRBJ2-1, with no clear D. Trimming left V 2 bases short and J 0 bases short, with 11 bases between. The germline CDR1 and CDR2 sequences are SGHNT and YENEEA. CDR3 length equals 16 residues. The CDR3 region has the DNA TGTGCCAGCAGCTTATTTACGGTGAGCTCCTACAATGAGCAGTTCTTC. Translation gives CASSLFTVSSYNEQFF.

The chain couples TRBV18 to TRBJ2-7; 9 bases align to TRBD1. The J segment lost 3 bases and the V segment lost 6 bases, leaving 9 bases of the junction unmatched. The CDR3 is 15 residues long. The germline gives CDR1 KGHSH, CDR2 LQKENI. The CDR3 nucleotides are TGTGCCAGCTCTCCCGACAGGGGGACCCTCTACGAGCAGTACTTC. This translates into CASSPDRGTLYEQYF.

The chain couples TRBV7-9 to TRBJ2-3; D not resolved. V lost 4 bases and J 0 bases, leaving 17 bases between the germline ends. Germline CDR1 reads SEHNR; CDR2 reads FQNEAQ (reference sequence). The length of the CDR3 is 17 residues. Written as DNA, the CDR3 is TGTGCCAGCAGCTACCAAAGTAAAGCCCCTAGCACAGATACGCAGTATTTT. Translated, it gives CASSYQSKAPSTDTQYF.